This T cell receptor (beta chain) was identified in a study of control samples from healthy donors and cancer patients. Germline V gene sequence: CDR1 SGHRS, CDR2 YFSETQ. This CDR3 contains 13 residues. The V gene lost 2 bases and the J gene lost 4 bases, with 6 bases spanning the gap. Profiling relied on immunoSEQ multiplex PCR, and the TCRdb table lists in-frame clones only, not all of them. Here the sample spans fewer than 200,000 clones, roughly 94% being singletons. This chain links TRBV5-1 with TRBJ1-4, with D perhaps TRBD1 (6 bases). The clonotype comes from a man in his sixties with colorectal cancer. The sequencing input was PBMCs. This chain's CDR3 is CASSLQGNEKLFF. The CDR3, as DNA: TGCGCCAGCAGCTTACAGGGTAATGAAAAACTGTTTTTT.